Many counts were recorded for the clone carrying this T cell receptor beta chain. Its matching antigen is unknown. This entry belongs to a study of Graves' ophthalmopathy and Graves' hyperthyroidism. Study-level results: A 13-signature model separated ophthalmopathy from stable hyperthyroidism, reaching approximately 88% sensitivity and less than 82% specificity cross-validated. Ophthalmopathy progression predictions by the model showed about 75% specificity and approximately 70% sensitivity.

There are 15 residues in the CDR3. Germline V gene data show CDR1 as SEHNR and CDR2 as FQNEAQ (reference sequence). Losses at the gene ends were 5 bases for V and 2 bases for J; bases not matched to a gene: 8. Amplifying from RNA transcripts, the study obtained TCR beta CDR3 regions. HTBI primers were employed in first-round RT-PCR, then a second-round multiplex PCR followed. TCRdb analysed the multiplex PCR reads with MiXCR anew, one entry per CDR3 protein. The sample lists about 370,000 distinct CDR3 sequences; approximately 17% were seen once. The genes are TRBV7-9 and TRBJ1-2; 7 nucleotides line up with TRBD1. The specimen sequenced was peripheral blood. This receptor was identified in an adult woman with stable Graves' hyperthyroidism. The CDR3 sequence: CASSGRDSLNYGYTF. In nucleotides, the CDR3 is TGTGCCAGCAGCGGTAGGGACAGCTTAAACTATGGCTACACCTTC.